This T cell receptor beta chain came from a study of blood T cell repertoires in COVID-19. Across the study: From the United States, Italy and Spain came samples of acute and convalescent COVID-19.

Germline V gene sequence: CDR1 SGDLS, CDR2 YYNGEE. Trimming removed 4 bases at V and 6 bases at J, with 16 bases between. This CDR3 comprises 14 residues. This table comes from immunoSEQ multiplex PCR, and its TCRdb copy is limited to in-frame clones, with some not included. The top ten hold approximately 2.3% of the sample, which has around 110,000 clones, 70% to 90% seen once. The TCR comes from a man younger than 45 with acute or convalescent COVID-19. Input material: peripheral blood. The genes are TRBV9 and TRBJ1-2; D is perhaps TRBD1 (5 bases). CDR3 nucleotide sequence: TGTGCCAGCAGCCCCAGGGTGGGTTGGGATGGCTACACCTTC. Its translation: CASSPRVGWDGYTF.